Listed below are T cell receptor beta chains from one sample, sequenced in a study of monozygotic twins with inflammatory bowel disease. TCRdb reworked the 5' RACE reads into one entry per CDR3 protein, no DNA. The sample table includes 160,000 or so distinct CDR3 sequences. The sequenced material came from blood. These receptors were collected from a human donor with ulcerative colitis or Crohn's disease, or a healthy co-twin of an affected twin (not recorded which). CDR3s include the opening cysteine and the closing phenylalanine or tryptophan. The order of the fields is CDR3 protein, V gene, J gene.

CASTSPVNTEAFF	TRBV5-4	TRBJ1-1
CASSFFPIEQFF	TRBV12-3/TRBV12-4	TRBJ2-1
CASSFGRPLKETQYF	TRBV5-1	TRBJ2-5
CASSPWGRNFEAFF	TRBV7-8	TRBJ1-1
CSASRRASEAFF	TRBV20-1	TRBJ1-1
CASSDRQGAFNEQFF	TRBV11-3	TRBJ2-1
CSAQYSTDTQYF	TRBV20-1	TRBJ2-3
CASSLGQGRGNQPQHF	TRBV7-9	TRBJ1-5
CASSPFGTSDEQYF	TRBV12-3/TRBV12-4	TRBJ2-7
CASSSSGTGLYEQYF	TRBV18	TRBJ2-7
CASSPTSGNTDTQYF	TRBV18	TRBJ2-3
CASTFSGAETQYF	TRBV2	TRBJ2-5
CASSRSAGLGYGYTF	TRBV5-1	TRBJ1-2
CASSLGPGTAEAFF	TRBV7-3	TRBJ1-1
CASSSPRGNFYGYTF	TRBV12-3/TRBV12-4	TRBJ1-2
CASSREGYGSPLHF	TRBV19	TRBJ1-6
CASSPVRVRAFF	TRBV12-3/TRBV12-4	TRBJ1-1
CASTSGKGGTEAFF	TRBV5-1	TRBJ1-1
CASSQGFPGLVGGEQFF	TRBV4-1	TRBJ2-1
CASSFPGQGRGNEQFF	TRBV5-1	TRBJ2-1
CASSYSIAPLGTYEQYF	TRBV6-5	TRBJ2-7
CASSFGRLSNQPQHF	TRBV7-2	TRBJ1-5
CASSLRTDIEAFF	TRBV5-6	TRBJ1-1
CASSNAGTANYGYTF	TRBV12-3/TRBV12-4	TRBJ1-2
CASSLFENNEQFF	TRBV7-6	TRBJ2-1